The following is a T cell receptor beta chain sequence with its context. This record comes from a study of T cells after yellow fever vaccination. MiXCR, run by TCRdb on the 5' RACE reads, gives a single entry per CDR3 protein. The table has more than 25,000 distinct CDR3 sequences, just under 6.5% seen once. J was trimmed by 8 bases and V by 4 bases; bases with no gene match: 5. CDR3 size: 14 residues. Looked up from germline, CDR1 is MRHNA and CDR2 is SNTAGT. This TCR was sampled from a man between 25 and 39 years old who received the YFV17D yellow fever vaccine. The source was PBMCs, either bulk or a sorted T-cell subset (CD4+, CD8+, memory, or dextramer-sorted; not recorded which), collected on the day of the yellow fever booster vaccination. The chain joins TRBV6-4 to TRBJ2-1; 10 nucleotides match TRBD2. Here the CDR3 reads CASSGLAGAHEQFF. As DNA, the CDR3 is TGTGCCAGCAGTGGTCTAGCGGGAGCCCATGAGCAGTTCTTC.